Listed here are 8 T cell receptor beta chains from one sample, sequenced in a study of T cell changes during pregnancy in multiple sclerosis. TCRdb keeps only in-frame clones here, not all; method: immunoSEQ multiplex PCR. The top ten hold just under 0.6% of the sample, which has around 55,000 clones, more than 80% seen once. The sample here was CD4+ T cells from peripheral blood mononuclear cells, taken in the first trimester of pregnancy. The receptors here all came from a female donor with multiple sclerosis, enrolled in a pregnancy study.

The chain has TRBV10-3 and TRBJ1-3; 8 nucleotides line up with TRBD1. The CDR3 runs to 14 residues. Trimming cost V 6 bases and J 3 bases; bases outside gene matches: 4. Germline V gives CDR1 ENHRY, CDR2 SYGVKD. The CDR3 loop reads CAISPGQGGNTIYF. The CDR3 region has the DNA TGTGCCATCAGCCCAGGACAGGGTGGAAACACCATATATTTT.

This chain links TRBV4-3 with TRBJ1-2; 10 nucleotides align to TRBD1. There are 16 residues in the CDR3. Germline V gene lookup returns CDR1 LGHNA and CDR2 YSLEER. J gave up 2 bases and V 1 base, and 4 bases lay outside the gene matches. This chain's CDR3 is CASSQAWTGGNYGYTF. CDR3 coding DNA: TGCGCCAGCAGCCAAGCCTGGACAGGGGGGAACTATGGCTACACCTTC.

This chain uses TRBV6-6 with TRBJ2-7, with no clear D. V lost 4 bases and J 4 bases, leaving 8 bases between the germline ends. Germline CDR1 MNHNY, CDR2 SVGAGI (reference sequence). The CDR3 has 12 amino acids. CDR3 sequence (DNA): TGTGCCAGCAGTTTTTCAGGATACGAGCAGTACTTC. Protein product: CASSFSGYEQYF.

V and J are TRBV4-2 and TRBJ2-5, with 14 bases aligning to TRBD2. The V gene's germline CDR1 is LGHNA and CDR2 YNFKEQ. CDR3 length equals 17 residues. The junction had 6 bases not matched to a gene; V was cut back by 4 bases and J by 2 bases. This CDR3 reads CASSLRLAGGYQETQYF. CDR3 nucleotides: TGTGCCAGCAGCCTCCGACTAGCGGGAGGGTATCAAGAGACCCAGTACTTC.

This chain connects TRBV2 to TRBJ2-5, with 8 bases that match TRBD2. From germline, CDR1 is SNHLY and CDR2 FYNNEI. The CDR3 is 16 residues long. After removal of 4 bases from V and 1 base from J, the junction contained 8 bases not matched to a gene. This CDR3 reads CASSGERSGGQETQYF. The CDR3 DNA sequence: TGTGCCAGCAGTGGGGAGAGAAGCGGGGGCCAAGAGACCCAGTACTTC.

The chain links TRBV29-1 to TRBJ2-3; the match to TRBD2 covers 9 bases. The germline V gene has CDR1 SQVTM and CDR2 ANQGSEA. This CDR3 has 13 residues. The CDR3 sequence: CSGRGGGTDTQYF. For the CDR3, the DNA is TGCAGTGGGCGGGGGGGCGGCACAGATACGCAGTATTTT.

The gene calls are TRBV19 and TRBJ1-5; perhaps TRBD1 as D (6 bases). V dropped 3 bases and J dropped 3 bases, with 18 bases sitting between them. CDR1 and CDR2 from the germline V gene are LNHDA and SQIVND (reference sequence). This CDR3 spans 17 amino acids. The CDR3 protein is CASSMFYRQDSNQPQHF. CDR3 DNA sequence: TGTGCCAGTAGTATGTTTTATAGACAGGATTCCAATCAGCCCCAGCATTTT. The full variable domain, with the rest looked up from reference TRBV19 and TRBJ1-5, is DGGITQSPKYLFRKEGQNVTLSCEQNLNHDAMYWYRQDPGQGLRLIYYSQIVNDFQKGDIAEGYSVSREKKESFPLTVTSAQKNPTAFYLCASSMFYRQDSNQPQHFGDGTRLSIL.

V is TRBV5-1 and J is TRBJ2-5, with D maybe TRBD1 (5 bases). V lost 2 bases and J 3 bases, leaving 5 bases between the germline ends. The germline V gene encodes CDR1 SGHRS and CDR2 YFSETQ. CDR3 length: 12 residues. The CDR3, as DNA: TGCGCCAGCAGCTTCAGGGAAGAGACCCAGTACTTC. Its protein product is CASSFREETQYF.